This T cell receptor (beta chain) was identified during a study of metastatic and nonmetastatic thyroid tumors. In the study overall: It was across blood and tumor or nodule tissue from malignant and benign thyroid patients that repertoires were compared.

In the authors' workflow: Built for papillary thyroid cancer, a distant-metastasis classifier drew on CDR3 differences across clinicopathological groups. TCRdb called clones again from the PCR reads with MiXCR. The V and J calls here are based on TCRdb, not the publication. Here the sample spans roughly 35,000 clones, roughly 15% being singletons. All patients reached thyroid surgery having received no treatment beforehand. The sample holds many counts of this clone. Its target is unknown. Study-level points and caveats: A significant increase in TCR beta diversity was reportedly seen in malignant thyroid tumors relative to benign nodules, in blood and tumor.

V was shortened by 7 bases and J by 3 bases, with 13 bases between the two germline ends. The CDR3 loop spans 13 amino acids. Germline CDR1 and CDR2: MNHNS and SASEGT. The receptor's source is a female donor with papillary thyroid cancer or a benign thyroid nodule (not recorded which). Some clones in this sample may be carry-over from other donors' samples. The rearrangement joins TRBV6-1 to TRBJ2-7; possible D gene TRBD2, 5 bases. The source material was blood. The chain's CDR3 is CASTERQHYEQYF. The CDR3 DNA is TGTGCCAGCACCGAGCGGCAACACTACGAGCAGTACTTC.